Listed below are T cell receptor beta chains from one sample, sequenced in a study of shared clonotypes between healthy human individuals. Clones were read by immunoSEQ multiplex PCR, and TCRdb kept only the in-frame ones, dropping some. The sample yields roughly 2.5 million clones, around nine tenths seen once. Sequenced sample: naive CD4+ T cells sorted from blood. These receptor sequences come from a man younger than 30 in good health. Both conserved end residues are part of each CDR3. The D gene is left open where the match is weak. The size entry is marked missing in some rows and otherwise reads once, few, many or a size class.

D gene	clone size	V gene	J gene	CDR3 DNA	CDR3 protein
.	.	TRBV11-2	TRBJ1-2	TGTGCCAGCAGCCAAGTGGTGACTAACTATGGCTACACCTTC	CASSQVVTNYGYTF
TRBD1	.	TRBV19	TRBJ1-5	TGTGCCAGTAGTATAGCGACAGGGGTTTTTCAGCCCCAGCATTTT	CASSIATGVFQPQHF
.	.	TRBV9	TRBJ2-7	TGTGCCAGCAGCGTAGGGAGTGTTGGAGTCTACGAGCAGTACTTC	CASSVGSVGVYEQYF
.	.	TRBV7-2	TRBJ2-1	TGTGCCAGCAGCTTAAAGGTATTGGGTAACACCTACAATGAGCAGTTCTTC	CASSLKVLGNTYNEQFF
TRBD2	.	TRBV5-4	TRBJ2-6	TGTGCCAGCAGCCAAGGACTAGCGGGGGACTCTGGGGCCAACGTCCTGACTTTC	CASSQGLAGDSGANVLTF
.	few	TRBV6-6	TRBJ1-4	TGTGCCAGCAGCGAGCGAAGAGGGAAACTGTTTTTT	CASSERRGKLFF
.	once	TRBV4-1	TRBJ2-7	TGCGCCAGCAGCTCTCCCGGGACGCCGCCCTACGAGCAGTACTTC	CASSSPGTPPYEQYF
TRBD2	.	TRBV15	TRBJ2-1	TGTGCCACCAGCAGAGATGCGGTAGCGGGAGGGCCGAAGGACAATGAGCAGTTCTTC	CATSRDAVAGGPKDNEQFF
.	.	TRBV6-9	TRBJ2-3	TGTGCCAGCAGTTACTCCTCGGGCGTGAGCACAGATACGCAGTATTTT	CASSYSSGVSTDTQYF
TRBD2	.	TRBV7-6	TRBJ2-5	TGTGCCAGCAGCTCGCCAATAGCGGGAGTCGGGGAGACCCAGTACTTC	CASSSPIAGVGETQYF
.	.	TRBV28	TRBJ2-3	TGTGCCAGCAGTTTACCGTCTCAGTTCACAGATACGCAGTATTTT	CASSLPSQFTDTQYF
.	.	TRBV5-1	TRBJ1-1	TGCGCCAGCAGCCTACAGACGGGACAGAACACTGAAGCTTTCTTT	CASSLQTGQNTEAFF
.	.	TRBV2	TRBJ1-5	TGTGCCAGCAGTGAATTTTACCCAGGCGAGGGGTCCAATCAGCCCCAGCATTTT	CASSEFYPGEGSNQPQHF
.	.	TRBV18	TRBJ2-1	TGTGCCAGCTCACCGGGGGTCCAACTACCCAATGAGCAGTTCTTC	CASSPGVQLPNEQFF
.	.	TRBV18	TRBJ1-4	TGTGCCAGCTCACCAGGGGGGGGAGCTAATGAAAAACTGTTTTTT	CASSPGGGANEKLFF
.	.	TRBV23-1	TRBJ2-3	TGCGCCAGCAGTCGTGGGGGCGGATCTAGCACAGATACGCAGTATTTT	CASSRGGGSSTDTQYF
.	.	TRBV5-1	TRBJ2-2	TGCGCCAGCAGCATGACCGGGGAGCTGTTTTTT	CASSMTGELFF
.	.	TRBV6-1	TRBJ2-5	TGTGCCAGCAGCGGAACTGTGGGGACCCAGTACTTC	CASSGTVGTQYF
TRBD2	.	TRBV7-2	TRBJ2-1	TGTGCCAGCAGCTCCGCGGGGAGGGTAACCTACAATGAGCAGTTCTTC	CASSSAGRVTYNEQFF
.	.	TRBV2	TRBJ1-1	TGTGCCATTTTGCGGGACCTTCCACCGACTGAAGCTTTCTTT	CAILRDLPPTEAFF
TRBD2	.	TRBV5-1	TRBJ2-3	TGCGCCAGCAGCTTGGTTGGGACTAGGAGCGATACGCAGTATTTT	CASSLVGTRSDTQYF
.	.	TRBV5-1	TRBJ1-6	TGCGCCAGCAGCTCGGAACAGGGACGATCACCCCTCCACTTT	CASSSEQGRSPLHF
.	.	TRBV5-1	TRBJ1-1	TGCGCCAGTTCCCGGACAGCAAACACTGAAGCTTTCTTT	CASSRTANTEAFF
.	.	TRBV7-8	TRBJ2-2	TGTGCCAGCAGCTTAGATCCGGGGAACACCGGGGAGCTGTTTTTT	CASSLDPGNTGELFF
.	.	TRBV6-5	TRBJ1-1	TGTGCCAGCAGTTCCGGGATCTCGAACACTGAAGCTTTCTTT	CASSSGISNTEAFF
TRBD1	.	TRBV30	TRBJ1-2	TGTGCCTGGAGTGTACGTCTGGGACAGGGGGCTAAAGGCTACACCTTC	CAWSVRLGQGAKGYTF
.	.	TRBV10-3	TRBJ2-2	TGTGCCATCAGTGGGGGCAGCCAATCAGGCGGGGAGCTGTTTTTT	CAISGGSQSGGELFF
.	.	TRBV13	TRBJ2-5	TGTGCCAGCAGCTTACAGCCCCTAGGGACCCAGTACTTC	CASSLQPLGTQYF
TRBD2	.	TRBV19	TRBJ2-7	TGTGCCAGTAGTTTACGGGAGGGCTACGAGCAGTACTTC	CASSLREGYEQYF
TRBD1	.	TRBV10-3	TRBJ1-2	TGTGCCACGACACCAGACAGGGACTATGGCTACACCTTC	CATTPDRDYGYTF
.	once	TRBV18	TRBJ2-3	TGTGCCAGCTCAGCCGGGATCAACACAGATACGCAGTATTTT	CASSAGINTDTQYF
.	.	TRBV16	TRBJ2-7	TGTGCCAGCAGCCCCGTTTTGGAGAACTTCGAGCAGTACTTC	CASSPVLENFEQYF
.	.	TRBV2	TRBJ1-5	TGTGCCAGCCTAGGGGGGCCCAATCAGCCCCAGCATTTT	CASLGGPNQPQHF